The T cell receptor (beta chain) under discussion was sequenced for a study of beta chain features in type 1 diabetes. Heparinised blood was drawn once per donor, averaging approximately 100 mL. CD4+ cells of the naive, central memory, regulatory and stem cell-like memory types were sorted via CD45RO/CCR7/CD25/CD127/CD95/CD27. Expressed TCRB transcripts were sequenced because the entire RNA isolate underwent reverse transcription. Sequencing used immunoSEQ multiplex PCR; TCRdb keeps in-frame clones, though not all of them. In the table there are 300,000 or so clones, under 8.5% of which are singletons. The V gene end was trimmed by 3 bases and the J gene end by 5 bases; junction bases not matched to a gene: 4. Germline CDR1 is SGDLS and CDR2 is YYNGEE. This CDR3 has 15 residues. This clone came up a few times. Its matching antigen is unknown. Study-wide points: VDJ junctions from type 1 diabetes patients carried fewer insertions and larger deletions.

The chain uses TRBV9 and TRBJ2-5; 13 bases align to TRBD2. The sequence derives from a woman aged 18-29 years in good health. Sample: central memory CD4+ T cells from blood. Here the CDR3 reads CASSEGTSGKETQYF. The CDR3 DNA reads TGTGCCAGCAGCGAGGGGACTAGCGGGAAGGAGACCCAGTACTTC.